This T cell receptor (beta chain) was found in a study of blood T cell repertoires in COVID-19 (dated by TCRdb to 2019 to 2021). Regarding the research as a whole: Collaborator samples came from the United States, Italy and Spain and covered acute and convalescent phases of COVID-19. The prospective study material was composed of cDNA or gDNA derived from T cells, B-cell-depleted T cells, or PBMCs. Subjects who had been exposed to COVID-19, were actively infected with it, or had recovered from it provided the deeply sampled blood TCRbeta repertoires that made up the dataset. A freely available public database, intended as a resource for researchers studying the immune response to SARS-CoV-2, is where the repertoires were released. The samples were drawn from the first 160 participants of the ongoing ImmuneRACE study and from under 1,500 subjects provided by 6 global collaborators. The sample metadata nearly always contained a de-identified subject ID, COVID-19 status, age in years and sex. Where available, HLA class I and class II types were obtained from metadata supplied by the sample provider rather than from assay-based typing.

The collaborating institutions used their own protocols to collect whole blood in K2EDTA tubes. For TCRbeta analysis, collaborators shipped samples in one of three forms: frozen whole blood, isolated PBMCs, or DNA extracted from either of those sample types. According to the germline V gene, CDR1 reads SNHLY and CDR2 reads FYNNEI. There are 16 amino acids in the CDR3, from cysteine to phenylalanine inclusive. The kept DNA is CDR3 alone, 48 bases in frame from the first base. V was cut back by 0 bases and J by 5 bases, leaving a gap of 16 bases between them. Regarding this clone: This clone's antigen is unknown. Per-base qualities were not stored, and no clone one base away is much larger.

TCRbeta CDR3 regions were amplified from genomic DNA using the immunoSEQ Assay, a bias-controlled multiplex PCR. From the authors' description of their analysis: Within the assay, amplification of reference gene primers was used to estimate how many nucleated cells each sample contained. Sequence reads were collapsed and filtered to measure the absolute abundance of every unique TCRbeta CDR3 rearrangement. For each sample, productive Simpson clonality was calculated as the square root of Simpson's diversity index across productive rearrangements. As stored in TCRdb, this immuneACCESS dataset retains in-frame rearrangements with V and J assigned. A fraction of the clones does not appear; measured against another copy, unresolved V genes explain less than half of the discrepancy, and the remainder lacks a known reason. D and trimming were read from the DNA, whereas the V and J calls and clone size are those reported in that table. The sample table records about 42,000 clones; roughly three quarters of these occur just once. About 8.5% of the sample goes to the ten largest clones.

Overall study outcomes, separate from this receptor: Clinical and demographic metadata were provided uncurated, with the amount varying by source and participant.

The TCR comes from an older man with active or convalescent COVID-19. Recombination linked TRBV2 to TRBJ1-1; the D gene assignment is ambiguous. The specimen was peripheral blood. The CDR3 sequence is CASSEARWASGTEAFF. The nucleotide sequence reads TGTGCCAGCAGTGAAGCGCGCTGGGCATCGGGGACTGAAGCTTTCTTT.